Detailed here is one T cell receptor (beta chain). Its antigen has not been determined. Per-nucleotide qualities are absent, and no much larger clonotype sits a single base away. The data derive from a study of cytomegalovirus exposure and HLA in healthy donors (dated by TCRdb to about 2017). For the wider study: According to an earlier analysis of a few hundred of the donors, about 179 million T cells yielded 90 million to 140 million unique TCR beta sequences and around 280 Gb of sequence data. In a later analysis, previously published TCR beta repertoires from 670 or so donors were re-analyzed and high-resolution HLA genotyping was added so that TCR occurrence patterns could be studied. Rather than using new phenotypic data, the later analysis identified candidate immune exposures from TCR beta sequences and from how often those sequences occurred across donors. Every repertoire in the discovery cohort had been generated on one and the same sequencing platform. Among roughly 400 genotyped donors of the cohort, an average of around 250,000 unique TCR beta nucleotide sequences was sequenced per donor, of which roughly 18% were non-productive. About 280 gigabases of sequencing data and around 85 million unique TCR sequences made up an early release that covered 500 to 650 HLA-typed donors. The study combined high-throughput TCR immunosequencing, statistical association of individual TCRs with disease status, and machine learning to predict cytomegalovirus infection status. Several DR-DQ haplotypes were handled as single units for association and clustering, since linkage in the cohort was strong. Genome-wide SNP genotypes for about three fifths of the roughly 670 donors were used in a later genetic analysis, which treated that subset as a discovery cohort. Donor age, sex, ethnicity and CMV serostatus were compiled together with the repertoire data. Among the approximately 400 genotyped donors, approximately 76% belonged to the genetic ancestry cluster associated with self-reported Caucasian donors. Along with the roughly 670-subject first cohort, a separate validation cohort of around 110 different subjects was used. To decide whether each TCR beta V gene segment behaved as functional or pseudogenic, an earlier analysis of some 540 of the donors relied on high-throughput TCR beta sequencing. Class I and class II HLA loci were covered by the typing at four-digit resolution. The study was designed to test whether signatures of past pathogen exposure could be identified by cataloging public T cell receptors. Using immunosequencing, the study profiled T cell repertoires from around 680 subjects and related those repertoires to cytomegalovirus serostatus. Typing coverage varied by locus: roughly 620-640 donors for A, B, C, DRB1 and DQB1; roughly 560 for DQA1; around 610 for DPA1; roughly 450 for DPB1.

Findings and caveats that apply to the study as a whole: The only immune exposure information available for the cohort was CMV serostatus. Most TCR sequences were seen in very few donors, while some public TCRs were found in many individuals. An association between a missense DCLRE1C variant and V-gene and J-gene trimming of TCR beta chains was found in a later genetic analysis and replicated in an independent cohort. Some IMGT-functional V segments, including TRBV6-2 and TRBV6-3, could not be distinguished by the 87-base-pair reads and were therefore excluded. Correlated functional status among segregating V segments might reflect linkage disequilibrium, but an unknown experimental factor could not be ruled out. The earlier analysis of almost 600 of the donors excluded over 15 rarely observed V segments, including chromosome 9 orphons, because counts were too low. A later genetic analysis reported fewer N-insertions in productive TCRs among donors in an Asian-associated ancestry cluster than the roughly 620-donor mean. It was suggested by the authors that the approach could potentially be generalized to other disease states and immunological phenotypes. In an earlier analysis of a few hundred of the donors, most TCR beta V segments were observed in productive rearrangements about 87% or about 30% of the time, broadly matching IMGT annotations. In vitro tests confirmed that three of the cytomegalovirus-associated TCR beta chains recognize cytomegalovirus antigens. The sequencing pipeline was judged likely to have produced a cluster of highly shared sequence variants as a technical artifact. At a false discovery rate of 0.05, a later analysis linked roughly 17,000 TCR beta sequences to specific HLA alleles. A later analysis found that HLA-associated TCR beta chains were more clonally expanded and had lower generation probabilities than equally common non-associated chains. Cytomegalovirus status was reported to be diagnosed by the classifier with high specificity and sensitivity in both the original and validation cohorts. The study gave a list of 150 to 200 TCR beta chains associated with cytomegalovirus. In a later analysis, TCR association rates were found to vary across HLA loci, with the most associated TCRs seen for DRB1 alleles and the fewest for HLA-C alleles. A later analysis found that most CMV-associated TCR beta chains appeared HLA-restricted, with HLA associations seemingly driven largely by CMV exposure. Presence/absence analyses assumed roughly uniform sequencing depth across donors, an assumption that may not hold. Because HLA typing was missing for some donors at each locus, association tests included only the typed subset. Strong co-occurrence of HLA alleles, especially DR and DQ, made assigning TCR associations to individual alleles difficult. In this cohort, only TCR beta chains were sequenced, and detectable features were limited by the absence of alpha or paired-chain data. According to a later analysis, parvovirus B19, influenza, CMV and Epstein-Barr virus appeared linked to several top co-occurrence clusters. A further reported finding was that TCR beta sequences accurately predicted the HLA-A and HLA-B alleles for most subjects in the first cohort.

Receptor amplification or capture employed the immunoSEQ multiplex PCR assay. For the multiplex PCR, a mixture combining 60 forward primers for TCR Vbeta segments and 13 reverse primers for TCR Jbeta segments was used. Amplification of the CDR3 region of rearranged TCR beta genes was performed with a multiplex PCR assay on genomic DNA. Amplified TCR beta libraries were sequenced as 87-base-pair reads on the Illumina HiSeq System. As for how the authors treated the data: A later analysis counted 75 million to 100 million unique TCR beta chains across the 670 or so repertoires, and some 12 million of these chains were shared by at least two donors. A nearest-neighbor algorithm error-corrected the raw reads and collapsed the reads into unique sequences, merging closely related sequences to remove PCR and sequencing errors. To assign V, D and J gene segments, CDR3 sequences were aligned to IMGT reference sequences. For a sequence to be retained, at least a six-nucleotide match to both a V gene segment and a J gene segment was required. Rearrangements were called productive when the CDR3 lacked stop codons and stayed in frame with V and J; all others were non-productive. Following IMGT convention, CDR3 was defined as the stretch from the second conserved V-encoded cysteine to the conserved J-encoded phenylalanine. The earlier analysis of 500 to 650 of the donors excluded any sequence lacking an unambiguous match to a single V gene segment. An earlier analysis of several hundred of the donors called V segments functional above 56.7% productive rearrangements and segregating when the between-donor standard deviation exceeded 5%. To diagnose cytomegalovirus status from the catalog of TCR beta chain sequences, a statistical classification framework was built. V and J gene assignment, in a later analysis, came from comparing TCR nucleotide sequences with IMGT/GENE-DB human TR gene sequences. A later analysis assigned CDR3 sequences and most-parsimonious VDJ recombination scenarios with the TCRdist pipeline. In a later analysis, every TCR beta chain was defined by the combination of its CDR3 amino acid sequence and its V-gene family, and reads without a unique V-gene family were dropped. As a way to deal with suspected cross-contamination and a sequencing artifact, a later analysis dropped approximately 570 nucleotide sequences that were highly shared and had low generation probability. For each public chain, a later analysis derived a clonal expansion index from normalized ranks of inferred template counts within each repertoire. In a later analysis, generation probabilities were computed with a VDJ recombination model fitted to out-of-frame rearrangements, and the resulting probabilities were checked against IGoR. A later analysis scored TCR-TCR, TCR-HLA and TCR-CMV co-occurrence with hypergeometric tests, applying a repertoire-size bias correction to TCR pairs. A later analysis estimated false discovery rates by permuting HLA or CMV assignments 20 times. In a later analysis, co-occurring TCRs were grouped using DBSCAN, and TCRdist sequence similarity was added for clustering within HLA-allele-positive subsets. For co-occurrence clustering, repertoires with fewer than 30,000 or more than 120,000 public chains were excluded, along with four or five repertoires with anomalous nucleotide sharing. As stored in TCRdb, this immuneACCESS dataset retains in-frame rearrangements with V and J assigned. A fraction of the clones does not appear; measured against another copy, unresolved V genes explain less than half of the discrepancy, and the remainder lacks a known reason. Clonal size and the V and J genes are those of that table, whereas D and trimming came from the DNA. The sample has some 150,000 clones on record, 82% of them singletons. Of the sample, roughly 3.2% falls within the top ten clones.

The cohort consisted of approximately 670 healthy bone marrow donors. Cohort members were all nominally healthy when sampled, although unrecorded immune exposures were likely present. The donor tested CMV seropositive, placing the donor among the 250 to 350 seropositive members of the cohort. A peripheral blood sample was collected from each donor, and TCR beta sequencing was performed on peripheral blood mononuclear cells. The Qiagen DNeasy Blood Extraction Kit was used to extract genomic DNA from the blood cell samples. Including cysteine and phenylalanine, the CDR3 has 13 amino acids. Only the CDR3 part of the read is kept: 39 bases, read in frame from the first base. The germline V gene sets CDR1 to MRHNA and CDR2 to SNTAGT. Trimming costs V 6 bases and J 6 bases, and their ends lie 13 bases apart.

Sample: PBMCs. This sequence uses TRBV6-4 and TRBJ2-3; D gene: possibly TRBD1, on 5 matching bases. The TCR sequence derives from a man aged 18 to 35 in good health and CMV-seropositive. This receptor has the CDR3 CASSPSRGDTQYF. Here is the DNA: TGTGCCAGCAGCCCATCAAGGGGTGATACGCAGTATTTT.